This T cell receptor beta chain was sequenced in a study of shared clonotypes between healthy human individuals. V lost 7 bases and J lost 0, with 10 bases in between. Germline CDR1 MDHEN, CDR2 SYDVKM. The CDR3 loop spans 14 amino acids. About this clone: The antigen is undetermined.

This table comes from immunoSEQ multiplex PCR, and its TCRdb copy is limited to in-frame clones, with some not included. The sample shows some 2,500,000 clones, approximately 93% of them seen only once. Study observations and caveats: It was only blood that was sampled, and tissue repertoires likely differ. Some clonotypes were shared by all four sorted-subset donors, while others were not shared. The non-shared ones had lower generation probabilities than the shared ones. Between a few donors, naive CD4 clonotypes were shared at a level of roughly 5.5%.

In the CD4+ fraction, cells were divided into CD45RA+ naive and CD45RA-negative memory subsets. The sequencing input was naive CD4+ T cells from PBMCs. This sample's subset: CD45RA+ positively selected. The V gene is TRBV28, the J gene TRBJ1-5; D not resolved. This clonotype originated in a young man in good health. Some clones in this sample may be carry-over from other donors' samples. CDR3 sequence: CASKEASSNQPQHF. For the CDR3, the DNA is TGTGCCAGCAAGGAAGCAAGTAGCAATCAGCCCCAGCATTTT.